Listed here are 2 T cell receptor beta chains from one sample, sequenced in a study of PD-1 blockade in classical Hodgkin lymphoma. Clones were sequenced by immunoSEQ multiplex PCR, and TCRdb holds only the in-frame ones, with some missing. The data contain some 84,000 clones, around 90% of them singletons. Each patient's relapse followed autologous stem cell transplantation, and brentuximab vedotin exposure varied. The sequences come from peripheral blood mononuclear cells (PBMCs), collected at baseline. These receptor sequences come from a human donor with classical Hodgkin lymphoma.

In its sample, this clone was seen once. The chain uses TRBV7-9 and TRBJ1-4; D may be TRBD1 (5 bases). Trimming removed 5 bases at V and 8 bases at J, with 18 bases between. Germline V gives CDR1 SEHNR, CDR2 FQNEAQ (reference sequence). The CDR3 is 15 amino acids. The CDR3 protein is CASSVTGTAAEKLFF. In DNA, the CDR3 is TGTGCCAGCAGCGTGACCGGGACGGCCGCCGAAAAACTGTTTTTT.

This clone occurred many times. The chain is built from TRBV5-8 and TRBJ1-5; D unresolved. CDR1 is SGHTS and CDR2 is YDEGEE in the germline V gene. Trimming stripped 4 bases from V and 4 bases from J, with 12 bases between. The CDR3 is 14 residues long. The CDR3 sequence: CASSPRTGNQPQHF. The CDR3 coding sequence is TGTGCCAGCAGCCCTCGGACGGGGAATCAGCCCCAGCATTTT. Filled out from reference TRBV5-8 and TRBJ1-5, the complete variable domain reads EAGVTQSPTHLIKTRGQQATLRCSPISGHTSVYWYQQALGLGLQFLLWYDEGEERNRGNFPPRFSGRQFPNYSSELNVNALELEDSALYLCASSPRTGNQPQHFGDGTRLSIL.